Each of the 28 T cell receptor beta chains below was sequenced from the same sample in a study of cytomegalovirus exposure and HLA in healthy donors (TCRdb year 2017). Library generation was performed with the immunoSEQ multiplex PCR assay. The multiplex PCR relied on a mix of 60 forward primers for TCR Vbeta segments and 13 reverse primers for TCR Jbeta segments. Imported from immuneACCESS, the table was reduced by TCRdb to in-frame sequences with V and J called. These copies leave out some clones; in studies compared against another copy, an unresolved V gene accounts for under half, and the cause of the remainder is not known. In all, the sample holds around 130,000 clones, and around 80% of those were seen once. Together, the top ten hold less than 3.5% of the sample. The sample was PBMCs. These receptor sequences come from a man in his fifties or sixties in good health and CMV-seronegative.

The chain links TRBV19 to TRBJ1-5, with D tentatively TRBD1 (5 bases). The CDR3 length is 14 residues. CDR1 and CDR2 from the germline V gene are LNHDA and SQIVND (reference sequence). V was clipped by 3 bases and J by 0 bases, with 6 bases between them. CDR3 coding DNA: TGTGCCAGTAGTATCAGGGATAGCAATCAGCCCCAGCATTTT. This encodes CASSIRDSNQPQHF.

CDR3 bases: TGCGCCAGCAGCCGACAGGGTGACACTGAAGCTTTCTTT. Its protein is CASSRQGDTEAFF. The chain combines TRBV5-1 with TRBJ1-1, with 7 bases aligning to TRBD1. Losses at the gene ends were 4 bases for V and 3 bases for J; bases not matched to a gene: 3. CDR3 length: 13 amino acids. Germline assignment: CDR1 SGHRS and CDR2 YFSETQ.

The gene calls are TRBV9 and TRBJ1-1; D unresolved. CDR1 SGDLS and CDR2 YYNGEE come from the germline V gene. Trimming pared 4 bases from V and 8 bases from J, leaving 24 bases between. The CDR3 length is 16 residues. CDR3: CASSPEAGRFSGEAFF. CDR3 DNA: TGTGCCAGCAGCCCAGAGGCGGGCAGATTCTCTGGCGAAGCTTTCTTT.

This clone has a handful of counts. The chain carries TRBV19 and TRBJ2-5; possible D gene TRBD1, 5 bases. The CDR3 extends over 13 amino acids. V dropped 3 bases and J dropped 5 bases, with 10 bases sitting between them. Germline V lookup: CDR1 LNHDA, CDR2 SQIVND (reference sequence). This chain's CDR3 is CASSMQPGETQYF. The CDR3 bases are TGTGCCAGTAGTATGCAGCCAGGGGAGACCCAGTACTTC.

This clone appeared a single time. V is TRBV5-6 and J is TRBJ2-1; D not certain. CDR1 and CDR2 (germline): SGHDT, YYEEEE. V gave up 3 bases and J gave up 4 bases, with 11 bases separating them. There are 14 residues in the CDR3. CDR3 amino acids: CASSYYAEYNEQFF. CDR3 in DNA: TGTGCCAGCAGCTATTACGCCGAGTACAATGAGCAGTTCTTC. Full variable domain (rest looked up from reference TRBV5-6 and TRBJ2-1): DAGVTQSPTHLIKTRGQQVTLRCSPKSGHDTVSWYQQALGQGPQFIFQYYEEEERQRGNFPDRFSGHQFPNYSSELNVNALLLGDSALYLCASSYYAEYNEQFFGPGTRLTVL.

In this sample, this clone turned up once. V usage is TRBV4-1 and J usage is TRBJ1-6; the D is unclear. CDR3 size: 17 residues. Germline loops: CDR1 MGHRA, CDR2 YSYEKL. V lost 0 bases and J lost 4, with 13 bases in between. CDR3: CASSQDGGPYYNSPLHF. The CDR3 nucleotides are TGCGCCAGCAGCCAAGATGGAGGACCCTATTATAATTCACCCCTCCACTTT.

J is TRBJ2-7 and V is TRBV5-4, with 9 bases matching TRBD2. V shed 1 base, J shed 7 bases, and the junction held 12 bases outside the gene matches. The CDR3 sequence is 16 residues long. The germline CDR1 and CDR2 sequences are SGHNT and YYREEE (reference sequence). CDR3 bases: TGTGCCAGCAGCTTGTCGGGCGGGGGGGCTGTGCGTGAGCAGTACTTC. Amino acids: CASSLSGGGAVREQYF. The full variable domain, with the rest looked up from reference TRBV5-4 and TRBJ2-7, is ETGVTQSPTHLIKTRGQQVTLRCSSQSGHNTVSWYQQALGQGPQFIFQYYREEENGRGNFPPRFSGLQFPNYSSELNVNALELDDSALYLCASSLSGGGAVREQYFGPGTRLTVT.

This chain uses TRBV6-5 with TRBJ2-2; 8 nucleotides line up with TRBD2. CDR3 length: 14 amino acids. CDR1 and CDR2 (germline): MNHEY, SVGAGI. Trimming took 5 bases from V and 3 from J; bases not matched to a gene: 2. This CDR3 reads CASSVAGHTGELFF. The CDR3 DNA is TGTGCCAGCAGTGTAGCGGGGCACACCGGGGAGCTGTTTTTT.

The rearrangement links TRBV12-5 to TRBJ1-5; D gene uncertain. The V end lost 0 bases, the J end lost 7 bases, and 25 bases lay between the germline ends. Looked up from germline, CDR1 is LGHNT and CDR2 is FRNRAP. This CDR3 region has 19 residues. CDR3 amino acids: CASGLVREQGRAQRQPQHF. The CDR3 bases are TGTGCTAGTGGTTTGGTACGAGAACAAGGGAGGGCCCAGAGGCAGCCCCAGCATTTT.

The chain has TRBV5-6 and TRBJ1-6; D might be TRBD1 (6 bases). Germline values: CDR1 SGHDT, CDR2 YYEEEE. V gave up 0 bases and J gave up 6 bases, with 10 bases separating them. The CDR3 is 15 residues long. The CDR3, as DNA: TGTGCCAGCAGCTTGGCCGGCAGGGGTAATTCACCCCTCCACTTT. Translated: CASSLAGRGNSPLHF.

The chain employs TRBV4-3 and TRBJ2-7; D is possibly TRBD1 (5 bases). Germline-derived CDR1 and CDR2 are LGHNA and YSLEER. The V end lost 2 bases, the J end lost 0 bases, and 5 bases lay between the germline ends. The CDR3 loop spans 13 amino acids. CDR3 protein: CASSQTGSYEQYF. For the CDR3, the DNA is TGCGCCAGCAGCCAAACAGGCTCCTACGAGCAGTACTTC.

The rearrangement uses TRBV11-2 and TRBJ1-1; 7 bases agree with TRBD1. Germline V gene data show CDR1 as SGHAT and CDR2 as FQNNGV. V shed 6 bases and J 1 base; nucleotides not matched to a gene: 11. CDR3 length equals 16 residues. The CDR3 region is CASSSSQGTGNTEAFF. DNA for the CDR3: TGTGCCAGCAGTTCCTCACAGGGGACGGGGAACACTGAAGCTTTCTTT.

The chain employs TRBV7-3 and TRBJ2-5; TRBD2 agrees at 12 bases. The CDR3 is made up of 19 amino acids. Germline V CDR1 and CDR2: SGHTA, FQGTGA. The V gene end was trimmed by 1 base and the J gene end by 4 bases; junction bases not matched to a gene: 13. CDR3 sequence (DNA): TGTGCCAGCAGCTTAAGATCCCCACTAGCGGGGGGCCGGGTAGAGACCCAGTACTTC. Translated: CASSLRSPLAGGRVETQYF. The full variable domain, in which reference TRBV7-3 and TRBJ2-5 provide the parts outside the CDR3, is GAGVSQTPSNKVTEKGKYVELRCDPISGHTALYWYRQSLGQGPEFLIYFQGTGAADDSGLPNDRFFAVRPEGSVSTLKIQRTERGDSAVYLCASSLRSPLAGGRVETQYFGPGTRLLVL.

The chain recombines TRBV6-5 with TRBJ1-6; 9 bases are a match to TRBD1. CDR1 is MNHEY and CDR2 is SVGAGI in the germline V gene. V dropped 4 bases and J dropped 8; count of bases not matched to a gene: 6. The CDR3 loop spans 15 amino acids. The CDR3 spells CASSSSTGGDSPLHF. The CDR3 coding sequence is TGTGCCAGCAGTTCATCTACAGGGGGCGATTCACCCCTCCACTTT.

The chain recombines TRBV11-1 with TRBJ2-2; 7 nucleotides agree with TRBD1. Per germline, CDR1 SGHAT and CDR2 FQDESV (reference sequence). The CDR3 length is 17 residues. V lost 0 bases and J lost 4; bases outside the gene matches: 8. The CDR3 region has the DNA TGTGCCAGCAGCTTAGCCCCTGACAGGGCCCTCACCGGGGAGCTGTTTTTT. Protein: CASSLAPDRALTGELFF.

The chain recombines TRBV4-1 with TRBJ2-1, with D possibly TRBD2 on 5 matching bases. CDR3 size: 16 residues. Germline loops: CDR1 MGHRA, CDR2 YSYEKL. The germline V and J ends were trimmed by 1 base and 2 bases, with 12 bases remaining between them. The CDR3 DNA follows: TGCGCCAGCAGCCAAGCTGGAGGCGGTGCCTACAATGAGCAGTTCTTC. Protein product: CASSQAGGGAYNEQFF.

This clone was detected only a few times. This chain connects TRBV5-4 to TRBJ1-1, with D unresolved. CDR3 length: 15 residues. V was clipped by 4 bases and J by 0 bases, with 13 bases between them. The germline V gene has CDR1 SGHNT and CDR2 YYREEE (reference sequence). In DNA, the CDR3 is TGTGCCAGCAGCCTAGGGAGCTTTATGAACACTGAAGCTTTCTTT. Its protein is CASSLGSFMNTEAFF.

The chain recombines TRBV7-9 with TRBJ1-2; D unresolved. Looked up from germline, CDR1 is SEHNR and CDR2 is FQNEAQ (reference sequence). V dropped 0 bases and J dropped 3 bases, with 11 bases sitting between them. This CDR3 comprises 15 residues. The CDR3 spells CASSLANGAYYGYTF. The CDR3 DNA reads as TGTGCCAGCAGCTTAGCTAACGGAGCCTACTATGGCTACACCTTC.

This chain joins TRBV4-1 and TRBJ2-2; TRBD1 aligns across 12 bases. The CDR3 has 18 amino acids. V lost 4 bases and J lost 1; bases outside the gene matches: 7. CDR1 and CDR2 from the germline V gene are MGHRA and YSYEKL. The CDR3 coding sequence is TGCGCCAGCAGCCGTCCGGGACAGGGGGCGCGGAACACCGGGGAGCTGTTTTTT. Residues: CASSRPGQGARNTGELFF.

The chain joins TRBV4-3 to TRBJ1-2; D unresolved. The germline V and J ends were trimmed by 0 bases and 2 bases, with 13 bases remaining between them. CDR1 is LGHNA and CDR2 is YSLEER in the germline V gene. This CDR3 spans 16 amino acids. CDR3: CASSQDHLRRNYGYTF. CDR3 DNA sequence: TGCGCCAGCAGCCAAGATCATTTAAGGCGGAACTATGGCTACACCTTC.

The V and J genes are TRBV27 and TRBJ2-7, with TRBD1 identical over 10 bases. The germline V gene has CDR1 MNHEY and CDR2 SMNVEV (reference sequence). This CDR3 is built from 16 residues. The junction had 6 bases not matched to a gene; V was cut back by 4 bases and J by 0 bases. For the CDR3, the DNA is TGTGCCAGCAGTTCCCCGGGACAGGGGTTCTCCTACGAGCAGTACTTC. It yields the protein CASSSPGQGFSYEQYF.

The chain recombines TRBV6-1 with TRBJ2-1, with D maybe TRBD1 (5 bases). Deletions cut 2 bases from V and 15 bases from J, with 11 bases between. The CDR3 has 11 amino acids. The germline V gene encodes CDR1 MNHNS and CDR2 SASEGT. The CDR3 loop is CASSERAGWFF. The CDR3 region has the DNA TGTGCCAGCAGTGAAAGGGCAGGGTGGTTCTTC.

This chain connects TRBV4-1 to TRBJ1-4; possible D gene TRBD1, 6 bases. With 4 bases removed from V and 8 bases from J, the gap between germline ends came to 14 bases. Germline CDR1 is MGHRA and CDR2 is YSYEKL. The CDR3 covers 14 residues. The CDR3 region has the DNA TGCGCCAGCAGCCGACAGGCCCGAGGAGAAAAACTGTTTTTT. It yields the protein CASSRQARGEKLFF.

This sequence joins TRBV2 and TRBJ2-7; perhaps TRBD1 as D (6 bases). The CDR3 runs 15 residues. Trimming removed 4 bases at V and 2 bases at J, with 15 bases between. From germline, CDR1 is SNHLY and CDR2 FYNNEI. CDR3 sequence reads: CASSGTRQETYEQYF. The CDR3 coding sequence is TGTGCCAGCAGTGGAACCCGACAGGAAACCTACGAGCAGTACTTC.

The rearrangement joins TRBV7-6 to TRBJ2-7; D uncertain. This CDR3 spans 13 amino acids. Germline V CDR1 and CDR2: SGHVS, FNYEAQ. V dropped 5 bases and J dropped 6 bases, with 14 bases sitting between them. This CDR3 reads CASSAGLAVEQYF. The CDR3, as DNA: TGTGCCAGCAGCGCTGGCCTTGCTGTCGAGCAGTACTTC.

V gene TRBV4-1 combines with J gene TRBJ2-5; 10 bases line up with TRBD1. The J call is uncertain, as TRBJ2-7 better fits the DNA end. This CDR3 contains 13 residues. CDR1 is MGHRA and CDR2 is YSYEKL in the germline V gene. The CDR3 spells CASSFGQGGEQYF. The CDR3 DNA is TGCGCCAGCAGCTTTGGACAGGGGGGCGAGCAGTACTTC.

This clone appeared a few times. The chain combines TRBV7-8 with TRBJ2-2; TRBD2 is a possible D gene (6 bases). Germline V CDR1 and CDR2: SGHVS, FQNEAQ. The CDR3 contains 14 residues. Trimming shortened V by 4 bases and J by 6 bases, and 12 bases separated the two germline ends. The CDR3 is CASSWRGRAGELFF. The CDR3, as DNA: TGTGCCAGCAGCTGGAGGGGTAGGGCCGGGGAGCTGTTTTTT.

Worth noting for this clone: An end of the junction does not agree with germline; a read error may underlie this. The chain joins TRBV7-9 to TRBJ1-3; D is uncertain. The CDR3 has 15 amino acids. Germline CDR1 is SEHNR and CDR2 is FQNEAQ (reference sequence). In DNA, the CDR3 is TGTGCCAGCAGCTTAGCCCTTAGTAGTGGAGACACCATATATTTT. This encodes CASSLALSSGDTIYF.